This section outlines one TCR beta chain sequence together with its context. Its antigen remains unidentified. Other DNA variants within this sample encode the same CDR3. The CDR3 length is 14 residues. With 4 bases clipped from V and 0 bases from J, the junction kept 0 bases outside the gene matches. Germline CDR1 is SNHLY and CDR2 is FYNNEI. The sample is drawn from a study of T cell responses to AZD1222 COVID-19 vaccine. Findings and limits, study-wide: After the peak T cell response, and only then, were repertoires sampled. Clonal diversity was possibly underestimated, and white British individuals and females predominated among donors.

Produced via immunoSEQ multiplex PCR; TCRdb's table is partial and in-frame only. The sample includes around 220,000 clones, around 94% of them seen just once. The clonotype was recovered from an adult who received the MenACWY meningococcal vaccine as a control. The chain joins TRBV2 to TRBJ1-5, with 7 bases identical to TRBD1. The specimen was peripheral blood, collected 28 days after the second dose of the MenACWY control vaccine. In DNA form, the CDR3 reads TGTGCCAGCAGTGGGACAGGTAGCAATCAGCCCCAGCATTTT. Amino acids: CASSGTGSNQPQHF. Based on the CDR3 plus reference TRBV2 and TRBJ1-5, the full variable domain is EPEVTQTPSHQVTQMGQEVILRCVPISNHLYFYWYRQILGQKVEFLVSFYNNEISEKSEIFDDQFSVERPDGSNFTLKIRSTKLEDSAMYFCASSGTGSNQPQHFGDGTRLSIL.